Listed below are T cell receptor beta chains from one sample, sequenced in a study of shared clonotypes between healthy human individuals. Profiled with immunoSEQ multiplex PCR; TCRdb holds only in-frame clones, not every one. The sample includes some 800,000 clones, 92% seen only once; the top ten take nearly 25%. The sample was naive CD8+ T cells sorted from blood. The receptors here all came from a man aged 30 to 45 in good health. Both conserved end residues are part of each CDR3. The D gene is left open where the match is weak. Only some rows state a clone size, as once, few, many or a class for expanded clones.

size: .; V: TRBV5-4; D: TRBD2; J: TRBJ2-1; DNA: TGTGCCAGCAGCCCGGAGGATGGGGCGGGAGGTTACAATGAGCAGTTCTTC; CDR3: CASSPEDGAGGYNEQFF
size: .; V: TRBV7-9; D: TRBD2; J: TRBJ2-2; DNA: TGTGCCAGCAGGCGGGAGGTTTGGACCGGGGAGCTGTTTTTT; CDR3: CASRREVWTGELFF
size: .; V: TRBV7-9; D: .; J: TRBJ2-5; DNA: TGTGCCAGCAGCTTATTCGGAGTTCAAGAGACCCAGTACTTC; CDR3: CASSLFGVQETQYF
size: .; V: TRBV5-1; D: TRBD1; J: TRBJ2-7; DNA: TGCGCCAGCAGCTTGGTGGCGGACAGGACCTACGAGCAGTACTTC; CDR3: CASSLVADRTYEQYF
size: .; V: TRBV11-3; D: TRBD1; J: TRBJ2-7; DNA: TGTGCCAGCAGCCACGGGACAGGCCGGGGGTACGAGCAGTACTTC; CDR3: CASSHGTGRGYEQYF
size: .; V: TRBV19; D: .; J: TRBJ2-6; DNA: TGTGCCAGTAGTGCATCAATGACGGGGGCCAACGTCCTGACTTTC; CDR3: CASSASMTGANVLTF
size: .; V: TRBV4-1; D: .; J: TRBJ2-7; DNA: TGCGCCAGCAGCCAAGGGGTAGACGGGAGTTGGATGTACGAGCAGTACTTC; CDR3: CASSQGVDGSWMYEQYF
size: .; V: TRBV18; D: .; J: TRBJ2-2; DNA: TGTGCCAGCTCATCTATTTTTGACACCGGGGAGCTGTTTTTT; CDR3: CASSSIFDTGELFF
size: few; V: TRBV9; D: .; J: TRBJ2-1; DNA: TGTGCCAGCAGCGTAACCCCAGGAGGTGAGCAGTTCTTC; CDR3: CASSVTPGGEQFF
size: few; V: TRBV7-9; D: TRBD2; J: TRBJ2-1; DNA: TGTGCCAGCAGCTTAGTAGAGGGGCGGGGGTTTTCCAATGAGCAGTTCTTC; CDR3: CASSLVEGRGFSNEQFF
size: .; V: TRBV11-2; D: .; J: TRBJ2-7; DNA: TGTGCCAGCAGCTTAGTTCCCTACGAGCAGTACTTC; CDR3: CASSLVPYEQYF
size: .; V: TRBV2; D: TRBD1; J: TRBJ1-1; DNA: TGTGCCAGCAGTGCGGGACAGGGGGCGACTGAAGCTTTCTTT; CDR3: CASSAGQGATEAFF
size: .; V: TRBV27; D: .; J: TRBJ2-4; DNA: TGTGCCAGCAGTCCGAGCGCCCGAGCCAAAAACATTCAGTACTTC; CDR3: CASSPSARAKNIQYF
size: .; V: TRBV27; D: TRBD1; J: TRBJ1-3; DNA: TGTGCCAGCAGTTTTACAGGGGGCCCCGGAAACACCATATATTTT; CDR3: CASSFTGGPGNTIYF
size: .; V: TRBV5-1; D: .; J: TRBJ2-7; DNA: TGCGCCAGCAGCTTGAGTGCACTCGCCTACGAGCAGTACTTC; CDR3: CASSLSALAYEQYF
size: once; V: TRBV14; D: .; J: TRBJ1-1; DNA: TGTGCCAGCAGCCAAGATATGAAGACAGAAGCTTTCTTT; CDR3: CASSQDMKTEAFF
size: .; V: TRBV10-2; D: TRBD2; J: TRBJ2-1; DNA: TGCGCCAGCAGTGAGATAGCGCGGGGGGGCTTATACAATGAGCAGTTCTTC; CDR3: CASSEIARGGLYNEQFF
size: .; V: TRBV10-3; D: .; J: TRBJ1-2; DNA: TGTGCCATCAGTGAGCTGGGGCCCTATGGCTACACCTTC; CDR3: CAISELGPYGYTF
size: .; V: TRBV10-2; D: .; J: TRBJ1-1; DNA: TGCGCCAGCAATGGTTTGGACACTGAAGCTTTCTTT; CDR3: CASNGLDTEAFF
size: .; V: TRBV27; D: .; J: TRBJ1-5; DNA: TGTGCCAGCAGTTTACAGGGGACCGACAATCAGCCCCAGCATTTT; CDR3: CASSLQGTDNQPQHF
size: .; V: TRBV27; D: TRBD2; J: TRBJ2-5; DNA: TGTGCCAGCAGTTCCCAACTAGCGGGAGGTCTTGAGACCCAGTACTTC; CDR3: CASSSQLAGGLETQYF
size: few; V: TRBV27; D: .; J: TRBJ2-5; DNA: TGTGCCAGCAGTTTATCGGGTGGGGACTACCAAGAGACCCAGTACTTC; CDR3: CASSLSGGDYQETQYF
size: .; V: TRBV11-2; D: TRBD2; J: TRBJ2-2; DNA: TGTGCCAGCAGCTTAGCGCGCGGGAGGGGGACCGGGGAGCTGTTTTTT; CDR3: CASSLARGRGTGELFF
size: .; V: TRBV10-1; D: TRBD1; J: TRBJ2-1; DNA: TGCGCCAGCAGCGAGACAGGGGCGACCTACAATGAGCAGTTCTTC; CDR3: CASSETGATYNEQFF
size: many; V: TRBV9; D: .; J: TRBJ2-2; DNA: TGTGCCAGCAGCGAGAACACCGGGGAGCTGTTTTTT; CDR3: CASSENTGELFF
size: .; V: TRBV5-1; D: .; J: TRBJ2-5; DNA: TGCGCCAGCAGCCCCACGGGTCCTAGAATTCAAGAGACCCAGTACTTC; CDR3: CASSPTGPRIQETQYF
size: .; V: TRBV6-6; D: .; J: TRBJ2-1; DNA: TGTGCCAGCAGTTTAGCGGCCTCCTACAATGAGCAGTTCTTC; CDR3: CASSLAASYNEQFF
size: few; V: TRBV11-2; D: .; J: TRBJ2-3; DNA: TGTGCCAGCAGCCCCCAACCCCCGGCGGGGTCTAGCACAGATACGCAGTATTTT; CDR3: CASSPQPPAGSSTDTQYF
size: .; V: TRBV7-9; D: .; J: TRBJ1-6; DNA: TGTGCCAGCAGCTTAGAGAGAAGTTCTTCACCCCTCCACTTT; CDR3: CASSLERSSSPLHF